Sequencing of this T cell receptor (beta chain) was carried out in a study of blood T cell repertoires in COVID-19. Across the whole study: Whether acute or convalescent, the COVID-19 samples came from the United States, Italy and Spain. PBMCs, B-cell-depleted T cells, or T cells provided the cDNA or gDNA that made up the material.

Per the original data handling: Amplification of reference gene primers was used by the study to estimate nucleated cell counts. Sequencing used immunoSEQ multiplex PCR; TCRdb keeps in-frame clones, though not all of them. V and J calls and clone size are those listed in that table; D and trimming were worked out from the DNA. This table has 120,000 to 150,000 clones, about 90% appearing once. Sequencing was performed on peripheral blood. The sequence derives from a woman aged 60-75 years with acute or convalescent COVID-19.

The CDR3 DNA reads TGTGCCAGCAGTCCCTCCGACAGGGTAAACATTCAGTACTTC. It translates to CASSPSDRVNIQYF. The rearrangement uses TRBV28 and TRBJ2-4; TRBD1 matches 7 bases. Germline assignment: CDR1 MDHEN and CDR2 SYDVKM. J lost 6 bases, V lost 5 bases, and 7 bases had no gene match. This CDR3 contains 14 residues.